This T cell receptor (beta chain) was sequenced for a study of T cell responses to AZD1222 COVID-19 vaccine. Overall study findings and caveats: Repertoires in all cases were sampled only once the peak T cell response had passed. Donors were chiefly white British, with a greater number of females, and clonal diversity was perhaps underestimated. Epitopes outside B.1.351 and B.1.1.7 mutated regions reportedly drew nearly half of spike TCRs. Distributed over spike, vaccine-associated CD4 TCRs predominated at 160-218 and 743-854.

As to this clone: As yet, its antigen is unknown.

Using immunoSEQ multiplex PCR, the repertoire was profiled, and TCRdb retains in-frame clones only, with some absent. This table holds some 170,000 clones, 80% to 90% found once. Germline-derived CDR1 and CDR2 are SGHAT and FQNNGV. The V gene lost 3 bases and the J gene lost 4 bases, with 13 bases spanning the gap. This CDR3 comprises 14 residues. The chain combines TRBV11-2 with TRBJ2-7; weak D call: TRBD1 (5 bases). The sample was peripheral blood, taken 28 days after the second dose of the MenACWY control vaccine. The receptor was derived from an adult who received the MenACWY meningococcal vaccine as a control. The CDR3 protein is CASSFQRGSYEQYF. CDR3 coding DNA: TGTGCCAGCAGCTTCCAAAGGGGCAGTTACGAGCAGTACTTC.